This T cell receptor beta chain comes out of a study of response to subunit inactivated influenza vaccine. TCRdb fed the RT-PCR reads into MiXCR, producing one record per CDR3 protein. The sample includes roughly 570,000 distinct CDR3 sequences, 11% to 15% seen only once; the top ten take around 10%. The source material was PBMCs from blood, sampled about 12 days after vaccination. The sequence came from a man aged 50 or older who received an inactivated influenza vaccine.

This CDR3 reads CAISGSGSLQETQYF. In DNA, the CDR3 is TGTGCCATCAGTGGGTCCGGGTCACTTCAAGAGACCCAGTACTTC. The chain combines TRBV10-3 with TRBJ2-5; no clear D gene. V shed 4 bases and J shed 2 bases, with 14 bases lying between them. The CDR3 totals 15 residues. Germline CDR1 reads ENHRY; CDR2 reads SYGVKD.